This record concerns one T cell receptor (beta chain) sequence. Its antigen remains undetermined. The sample holds no much larger clone one base away, and base qualities are not on file. The record originates from a study of blood T cell repertoires in COVID-19 (dated by TCRdb to 2018 to 2021). Concerning the study at large: Samples covering the acute and convalescent phases of COVID-19 were provided by collaborators in the United States, Italy and Spain. The repertoires were made available in a free public database intended to serve as a resource for research on the immune response to SARS-CoV-2. The dataset comprised deeply sampled blood TCRbeta repertoires from subjects exposed to, actively infected with, or recovered from COVID-19. The samples were drawn from the first 160 participants of the ongoing ImmuneRACE study and from more than 1,000 subjects provided by 6 global collaborators. Where HLA class I and class II types were available, the types were taken from metadata supplied by the sample provider, not from assay-based typing. The material from the prospective study consisted of cDNA or gDNA derived from T cells, B-cell-depleted T cells, or PBMCs. Sample metadata almost always included a de-identified subject ID, COVID-19 status, age in years and sex.

One collaborating source in Seattle enrolled patients while the patients were actively infected and followed the patients over time throughout the course of disease. Each collaborating institution followed its own protocols to collect whole blood in K2EDTA tubes. For TCRbeta analysis, collaborators shipped samples as frozen whole blood, isolated PBMCs, or DNA extracted from either of those sample types. The immunoSEQ Assay, a bias-controlled multiplex PCR, was used to amplify TCRbeta CDR3 regions from genomic DNA. The authors' pipeline ran thus. The number of nucleated cells in each sample was estimated by amplification of reference gene primers within the assay. To quantify the absolute abundance of each unique TCRbeta CDR3 rearrangement, sequence reads were collapsed and filtered. For each sample, productive Simpson clonality was calculated as the square root of Simpson's diversity index across productive rearrangements. This is the immuneACCESS table as TCRdb keeps it, with only in-frame sequences that have V and J called. A part of the clones is gone; compared with another copy, unresolved V genes explain less than half, and the rest is unexplained. For V, J and clone size, that table is used; D and trimming come from the DNA. The sample yields some 72,000 clones; roughly 80% were counted once. The ten largest account for roughly 13% of the sample.

Paper-wide results and their limitations: The quantity of clinical and demographic metadata differed by source and by participant and was supplied without curation.

Via the germline V gene (reference sequence), CDR1 is SEHNR and CDR2 FQNEAQ. V drops 9 bases and J drops 4 bases, leaving 9 bases in between. There are 12 amino acids in the CDR3, from cysteine to phenylalanine inclusive. Only CDR3 DNA is held: 36 bases, read in frame from base 1. The TCR comes from a man aged 45-65 years with COVID-19, enrolled during active disease. This sequence uses TRBV7-9 and TRBJ2-2; the D gene is perhaps TRBD1, on 6 matching bases. The sequenced material came from peripheral blood. The CDR3 corresponds to CARGQATGELFF. The nucleotide sequence reads as follows: TGTGCCAGGGGACAAGCCACCGGGGAGCTGTTTTTT.